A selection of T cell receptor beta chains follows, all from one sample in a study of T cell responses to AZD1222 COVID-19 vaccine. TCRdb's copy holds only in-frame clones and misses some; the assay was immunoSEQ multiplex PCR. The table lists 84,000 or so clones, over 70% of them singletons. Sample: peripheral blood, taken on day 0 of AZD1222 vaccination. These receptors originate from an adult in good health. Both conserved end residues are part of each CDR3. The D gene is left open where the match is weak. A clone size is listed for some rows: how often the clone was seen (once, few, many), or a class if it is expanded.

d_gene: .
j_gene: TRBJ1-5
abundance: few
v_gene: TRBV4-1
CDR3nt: TGCGCCAGCAGCCAAGATGAGGGGAGCAATCAGCCCCAGCATTTT
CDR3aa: CASSQDEGSNQPQHF

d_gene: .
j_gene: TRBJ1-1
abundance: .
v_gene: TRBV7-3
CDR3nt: TGTGCCAGCAGCCTCTCCGGGACCAGGGAAGCTTTCTTT
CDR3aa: CASSLSGTREAFF

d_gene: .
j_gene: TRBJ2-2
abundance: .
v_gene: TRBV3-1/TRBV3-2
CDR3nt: TGTGCCAGCAGCCAGTCAGGACTATCGAACACCGGGGAGCTGTTTTTT
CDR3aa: CASSQSGLSNTGELFF

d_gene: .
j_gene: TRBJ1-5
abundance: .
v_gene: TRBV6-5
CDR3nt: TGTGCCAGCAGTCCCGACTGGGGCGGTCAGCCCCAGCATTTT
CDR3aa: CASSPDWGGQPQHF

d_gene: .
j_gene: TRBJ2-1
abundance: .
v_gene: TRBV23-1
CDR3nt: TGCGCCAGCAGTCTAAGAAACTCCCGGGGCTCCAATTCCTACAATGAGCAGTTCTTC
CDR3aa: CASSLRNSRGSNSYNEQFF

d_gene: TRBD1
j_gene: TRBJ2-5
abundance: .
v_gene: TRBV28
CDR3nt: TGTGCCAGCAGTTCCGCCGGGACAGCTCAAGAGACCCAGTACTTC
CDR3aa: CASSSAGTAQETQYF

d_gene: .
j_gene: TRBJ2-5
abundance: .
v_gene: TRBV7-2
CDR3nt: TGTGCCAGCAGCCCGAGGGTGTCTGAGACCCAGTACTTC
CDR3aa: CASSPRVSETQYF

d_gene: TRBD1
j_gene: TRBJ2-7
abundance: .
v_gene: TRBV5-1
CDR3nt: TGCGCCAGCAGCCTGGACAGGGTCTACGAGCAGTACTTC
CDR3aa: CASSLDRVYEQYF

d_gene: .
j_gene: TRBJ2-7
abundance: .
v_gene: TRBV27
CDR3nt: TGTGCCAGCAGCAGGGGATCGGGAGTATACGAGCAGTACTTC
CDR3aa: CASSRGSGVYEQYF

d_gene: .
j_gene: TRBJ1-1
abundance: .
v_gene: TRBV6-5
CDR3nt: TGTGCCAGCAGTTACAAGGGGGGCCACACTGAAGCTTTCTTT
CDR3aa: CASSYKGGHTEAFF

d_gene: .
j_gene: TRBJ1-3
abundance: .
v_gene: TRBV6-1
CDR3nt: TGTGCCAGCAGTGAAGCCGGGGGGCCCGGAAACACCATATATTTT
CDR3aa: CASSEAGGPGNTIYF

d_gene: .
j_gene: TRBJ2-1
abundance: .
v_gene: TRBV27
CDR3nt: TGTGCCAGCATCTCGCGGACCTCCTCCTACAATGAGCAGTTCTTC
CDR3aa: CASISRTSSYNEQFF

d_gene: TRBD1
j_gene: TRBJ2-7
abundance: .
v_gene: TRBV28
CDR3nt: TGTGCCAGCAGCTCAGGGGGCTTTCCCTACGAGCAGTACTTC
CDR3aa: CASSSGGFPYEQYF

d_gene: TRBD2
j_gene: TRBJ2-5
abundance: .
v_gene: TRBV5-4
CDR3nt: TGTGCCAGCAGCTTGTCCCCTAGCGGTATCCAAGAGACCCAGTACTTC
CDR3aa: CASSLSPSGIQETQYF

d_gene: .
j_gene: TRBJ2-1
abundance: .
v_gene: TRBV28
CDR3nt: TGTGCCAGCATTCGGGGGGCAGGAAATGAGCAGTTCTTC
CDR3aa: CASIRGAGNEQFF

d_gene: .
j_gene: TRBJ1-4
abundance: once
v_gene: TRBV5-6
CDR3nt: TGTGCCAGCAGCTTACGGGTAGGGGTTGAAAAACTGTTTTTT
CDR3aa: CASSLRVGVEKLFF

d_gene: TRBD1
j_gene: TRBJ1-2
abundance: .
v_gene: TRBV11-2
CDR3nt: TGTGCCAGCAGCTTAGAGTTCCGGACAGGGGCCCGCGACTACACCTTC
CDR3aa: CASSLEFRTGARDYTF

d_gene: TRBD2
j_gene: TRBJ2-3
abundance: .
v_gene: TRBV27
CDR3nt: TGTGCCAGCAGTACCAGCGGGAGTGACACAGATACGCAGTATTTT
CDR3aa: CASSTSGSDTDTQYF

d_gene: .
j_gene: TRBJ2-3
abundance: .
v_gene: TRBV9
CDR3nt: TGTGCCAGCAGCCCAGGGGGGGTAGCCGCTAACACAGATACGCAGTATTTT
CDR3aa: CASSPGGVAANTDTQYF

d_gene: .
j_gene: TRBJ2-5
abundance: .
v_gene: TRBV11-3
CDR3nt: TGTGCCAGCAGCTTAGGACAACAAGAGACCCAGTACTTC
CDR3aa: CASSLGQQETQYF

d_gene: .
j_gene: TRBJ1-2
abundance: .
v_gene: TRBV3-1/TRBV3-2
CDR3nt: TGTGCCAGCAGCCCCCGAGAGAACTATGGCTACACCTTC
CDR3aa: CASSPRENYGYTF

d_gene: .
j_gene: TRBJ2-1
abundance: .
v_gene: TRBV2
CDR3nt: TGTGCCAGCATGGGCCTTCGGGAATACAATGAGCAGTTCTTC
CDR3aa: CASMGLREYNEQFF

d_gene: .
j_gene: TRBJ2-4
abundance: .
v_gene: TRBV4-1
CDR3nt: TGCGCCAGCAGCCAAGGAAGGGTAGGAGGGGCAAGGGTCAAAAACATTCAGTACTTC
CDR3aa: CASSQGRVGGARVKNIQYF

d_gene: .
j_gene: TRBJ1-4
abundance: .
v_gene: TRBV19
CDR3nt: TGTGCCAGTAGTATGGGACCTCATGAGGCTAATGAAAAACTGTTTTTT
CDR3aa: CASSMGPHEANEKLFF

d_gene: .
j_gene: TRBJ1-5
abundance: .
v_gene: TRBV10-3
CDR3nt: TGTGCCATCAGTGAGTCCCGTAGCAATCAGCCCCAGCATTTT
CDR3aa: CAISESRSNQPQHF

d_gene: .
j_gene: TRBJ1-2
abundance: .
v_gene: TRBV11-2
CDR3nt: TGTGCCAGCAGCTTAGAGTCTGGGCCTTGGGAGGGCTACACCTTC
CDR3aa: CASSLESGPWEGYTF

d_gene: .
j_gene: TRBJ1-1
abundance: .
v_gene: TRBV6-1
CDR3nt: TGTGCCAGCAGTGAAGCAAGCTTATACCTAGGGAGGAACACTGAAGCTTTCTTT
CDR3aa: CASSEASLYLGRNTEAFF

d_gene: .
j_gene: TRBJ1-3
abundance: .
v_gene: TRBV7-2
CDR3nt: TGTGCCAGCAGCGCCCCGGGACACGGAAACACCATATATTTT
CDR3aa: CASSAPGHGNTIYF

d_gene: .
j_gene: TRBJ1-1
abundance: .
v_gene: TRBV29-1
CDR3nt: TGCAGCGCTGATGTCCCGGTGGCTTTCTTT
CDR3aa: CSADVPVAFF

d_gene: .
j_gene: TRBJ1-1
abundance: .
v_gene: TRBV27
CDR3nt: TGTGCCAGCAGTTTCACCCTTGACACTGAAGCTTTCTTT
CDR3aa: CASSFTLDTEAFF

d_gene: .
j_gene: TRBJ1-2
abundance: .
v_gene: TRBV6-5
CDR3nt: TGTGCCAGCAGTTACGCAGGAGGGTATGGCTACACCTTC
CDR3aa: CASSYAGGYGYTF

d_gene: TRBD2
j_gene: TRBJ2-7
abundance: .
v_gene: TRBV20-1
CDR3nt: TGCAGTGCTAGTGGCGCGGAGGGACTAGCGGGAGGGAGGAGGAGCTCCTACGAGCAGTACTTC
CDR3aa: CSASGAEGLAGGRRSSYEQYF

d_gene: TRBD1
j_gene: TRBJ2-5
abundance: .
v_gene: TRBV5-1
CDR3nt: TGCGCCAGCAGCTGGCGGACAGGGGGCTTAGAGACCCAGTACTTC
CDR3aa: CASSWRTGGLETQYF

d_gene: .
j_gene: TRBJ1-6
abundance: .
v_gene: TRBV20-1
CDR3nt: TGCAGTGCTAGTTCGGGTGGGGGCAGGAGTTCACCCCTCCACTTT
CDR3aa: CSASSGGGRSSPLHF

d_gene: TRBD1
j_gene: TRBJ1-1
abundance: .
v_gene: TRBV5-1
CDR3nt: TGCGCCAGCAGCTTGGGACAGGGAGGCACTGAAGCTTTCTTT
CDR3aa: CASSLGQGGTEAFF

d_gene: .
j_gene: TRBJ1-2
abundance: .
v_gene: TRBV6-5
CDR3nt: TGTGCCAGCAGTTACAGGCGCCAGGGAAGGGGTTATGGCTACACCTTC
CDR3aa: CASSYRRQGRGYGYTF

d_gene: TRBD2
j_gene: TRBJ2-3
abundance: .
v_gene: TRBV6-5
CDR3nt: TGTGCCAGCAGCCAAGCGGGAGGGCTTGCAGATACGCAGTATTTT
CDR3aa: CASSQAGGLADTQYF

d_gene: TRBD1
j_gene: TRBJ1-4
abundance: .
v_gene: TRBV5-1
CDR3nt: TGCGCCAGCAGTCTGGGACAGACCAATACCAACAATGAAAAACTGTTTTTT
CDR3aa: CASSLGQTNTNNEKLFF

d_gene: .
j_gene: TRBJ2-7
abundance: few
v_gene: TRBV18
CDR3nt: TGTGCCAGCTCACAAGACAGGGGAGGGTCCTACGAGCAGTACTTC
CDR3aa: CASSQDRGGSYEQYF

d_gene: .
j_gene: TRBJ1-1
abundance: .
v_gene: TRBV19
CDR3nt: TGTGCCAGTAGTAATCCCGGGGGTAACACTGAAGCTTTCTTT
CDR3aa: CASSNPGGNTEAFF

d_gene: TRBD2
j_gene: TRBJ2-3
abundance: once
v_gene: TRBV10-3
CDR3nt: TGTGCCATCAGAACTAGCGGGAGGGACACAGATACGCAGTATTTT
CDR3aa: CAIRTSGRDTDTQYF

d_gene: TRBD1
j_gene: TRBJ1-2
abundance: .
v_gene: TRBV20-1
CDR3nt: TGCAGTGCCCTCCGGGACAGGGAATTC
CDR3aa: CSALRDREF

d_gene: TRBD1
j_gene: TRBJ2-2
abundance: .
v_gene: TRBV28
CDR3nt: TGTGCCAGCAGTTTACCAGGGGGCGGAAACACCGGGGAGCTGTTTTTT
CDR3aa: CASSLPGGGNTGELFF

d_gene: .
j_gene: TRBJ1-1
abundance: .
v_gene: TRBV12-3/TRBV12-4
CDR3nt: TGTGCCAGCAGTAATCCCGGGACTCGAGCTTTCTTT
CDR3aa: CASSNPGTRAFF

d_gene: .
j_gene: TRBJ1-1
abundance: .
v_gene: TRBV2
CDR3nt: TGTGCCAGCAGTGTGGACGGAAACACTGAAGCTTTCTTT
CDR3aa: CASSVDGNTEAFF

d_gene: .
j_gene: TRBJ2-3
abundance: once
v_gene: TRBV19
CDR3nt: TGTGCCAGTAGCCCTAGGAACAGGGAGGGGATTAGGACAGATACGCAGTATTTT
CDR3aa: CASSPRNREGIRTDTQYF

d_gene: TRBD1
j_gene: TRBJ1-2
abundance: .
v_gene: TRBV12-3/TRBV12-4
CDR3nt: TGTGCCAGCAGCTCCGGGACAGCTTATGGCTACACCTTC
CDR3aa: CASSSGTAYGYTF

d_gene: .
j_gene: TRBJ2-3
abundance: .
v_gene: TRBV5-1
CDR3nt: TGCGCCAGCAGCTTGGTGCAGGGGGGCCCAGATACGCAGTATTTT
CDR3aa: CASSLVQGGPDTQYF

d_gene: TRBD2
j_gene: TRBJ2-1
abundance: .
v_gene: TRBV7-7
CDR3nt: TGTGCTAGCAGCGCACAGACTAGCGGGAGGGGTGAGCAGTTCTTC
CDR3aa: CASSAQTSGRGEQFF

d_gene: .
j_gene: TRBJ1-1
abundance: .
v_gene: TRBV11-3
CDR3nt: TGTGCCAGCAGCTTAGGACCGATGAACACTGAAGCTTTCTTT
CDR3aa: CASSLGPMNTEAFF

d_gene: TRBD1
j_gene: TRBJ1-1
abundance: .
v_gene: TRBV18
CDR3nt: TGTGCCAGCTCACCAAACAGGGGGGACACTGAAGCTTTCTTT
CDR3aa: CASSPNRGDTEAFF

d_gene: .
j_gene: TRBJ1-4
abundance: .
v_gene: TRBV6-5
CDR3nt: TGTGCCACCAAACGGGGGAGTACTAATGAAAAACTGTTTTTT
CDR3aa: CATKRGSTNEKLFF

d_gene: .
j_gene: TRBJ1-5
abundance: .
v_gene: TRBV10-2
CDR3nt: TGCGCCAGCAGTGAGTCGATGGCAGGGCGTCAGCCCCAGCATTTT
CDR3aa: CASSESMAGRQPQHF